What follows are 17 T cell receptor beta chains derived from one specimen sequenced in a study of blood T cell repertoires in COVID-19. The protocol was immunoSEQ multiplex PCR, while the TCRdb copy is restricted to in-frame clones and leaves out a portion. Among approximately 200,000 clones listed, 80% to 85% were seen once. Input material: peripheral blood. The receptors originated from a woman in her twenties or thirties who had recovered from COVID-19.

This clone was found a few times. The rearrangement joins TRBV19 to TRBJ1-4, with TRBD1 matching over 7 bases. Per the germline V gene, CDR1 is LNHDA and CDR2 is SQIVND (reference sequence). This CDR3 has 16 amino acids. Trimming took 3 bases from V and 3 from J; bases not matched to a gene: 7. Here the CDR3 reads CASSIGTVGSNEKLFF. CDR3 sequence (DNA): TGTGCCAGTAGTATTGGGACAGTGGGCTCTAATGAAAAACTGTTTTTT.

The chain uses TRBV5-1 and TRBJ2-5, with D tentatively TRBD1 (5 bases). This CDR3 has 14 amino acids. Germline V gene sequence: CDR1 SGHRS, CDR2 YFSETQ. The V and J ends lost 4 bases and 3 bases respectively, with 13 bases between them. This CDR3 reads CASSHPQGEETQYF. The CDR3 bases are TGCGCCAGCAGCCATCCTCAGGGCGAAGAGACCCAGTACTTC. The entire variable domain, with the rest obtained from reference TRBV5-1 and TRBJ2-5, is as follows: KAGVTQTPRYLIKTRGQQVTLSCSPISGHRSVSWYQQTPGQGLQFLFEYFSETQRNKGNFPGRFSGRQFSNSRSEMNVSTLELGDSALYLCASSHPQGEETQYFGPGTRLLVL.

V and J are TRBV11-3 and TRBJ2-1; weak D call: TRBD1 (8 bases). CDR3 size: 13 residues. V dropped 4 bases and J dropped 9 bases, with 13 bases sitting between them. Germline assignment: CDR1 SGHNT and CDR2 YENEEA. The CDR3 coding sequence is TGTGCCAGCAGCTCGACAGGGGAGGGTGAGCAGTTCTTC. Translated: CASSSTGEGEQFF. The variable domain in full, completed from reference TRBV11-3 and TRBJ2-1, reads EAGVVQSPRYKIIEKKQPVAFWCNPISGHNTLYWYLQNLGQGPELLIRYENEEAVDDSQLPKDRFSAERLKGVDSTLKIQPAELGDSAVYLCASSSTGEGEQFFGPGTRLTVL.

The chain links TRBV7-9 to TRBJ1-4; TRBD1 might be the D (6 bases). The germline V gene encodes CDR1 SEHNR and CDR2 FQNEAQ (reference sequence). The CDR3 runs 12 residues. The V gene lost 6 bases and the J gene lost 7 bases, with 9 bases spanning the gap. The CDR3 protein is CASSPQGEKLFF. For the CDR3, the DNA is TGTGCCAGCAGTCCACAGGGTGAAAAACTGTTTTTT.

This sequence joins TRBV28 and TRBJ1-2; 8 bases agree with TRBD1. The CDR3 is made up of 14 amino acids. Trimming at V came to 3 bases and at J to 6 bases, leaving 6 bases not matched to a gene. Germline loops: CDR1 MDHEN, CDR2 SYDVKM. CDR3 bases: TGTGCCAGCAGTTTGCCAGGGGGCATCGATGGCTACACCTTC. Its protein is CASSLPGGIDGYTF.

The rearrangement uses TRBV28 and TRBJ1-2; 7 bases match TRBD1. CDR3 length equals 14 residues. Germline loops: CDR1 MDHEN, CDR2 SYDVKM. V was pared by 6 bases and J by 5 bases, with 9 bases of the junction left unmatched. For the CDR3, the DNA is TGTGCCAGCAGCGACGGACAGGAGGCGTATGGCTACACCTTC. Protein sequence: CASSDGQEAYGYTF.

V is TRBV28 and J is TRBJ1-3; 9 nucleotides agree with TRBD1. The CDR3 extends over 18 amino acids. Germline assignment: CDR1 MDHEN and CDR2 SYDVKM. The V gene end was trimmed by 0 bases and the J gene end by 4 bases; junction bases not matched to a gene: 10. CDR3 protein: CASSLWGQGSLGGNTIYF. Written as DNA, the CDR3 is TGTGCCAGCAGTTTATGGGGACAGGGCAGCCTTGGAGGAAACACCATATATTTT.

This clone has only one observation. The rearrangement joins TRBV28 to TRBJ2-3, with TRBD1 as a possible D gene (5 bases). This CDR3 region has 16 residues. CDR1 and CDR2 from the germline V gene are MDHEN and SYDVKM. V lost 2 bases and J lost 2, with 14 bases in between. CDR3 DNA: TGTGCCAGCAGTTTAGATACAGGAAGCCTCACAGATACGCAGTATTTT. Encoded protein: CASSLDTGSLTDTQYF.

Details on this clone: At one boundary the junction diverges from the germline segment, which might be a read error. The J gene is TRBJ2-1, the V gene TRBV11-2; 12 positions match TRBD2. Germline CDR1 SGHAT, CDR2 FQNNGV. The CDR3 covers 17 residues. The CDR3 loop is CTSSLGLAGTSYNEQFF. The CDR3 DNA sequence: TGTACCAGCAGCTTAGGACTAGCGGGAACTTCCTACAATGAGCAGTTCTTC. The full variable domain, in which reference TRBV11-2 and TRBJ2-1 provide the parts outside the CDR3, is EAGVAQSPRYKIIEKRQSVAFWCNPISGHATLYWYQQILGQGPKLLIQFQNNGVVDDSQLPKDRFSAERLKGVDSTLKIQPAKLEDSAVYLCTSSLGLAGTSYNEQFFGPGTRLTVL.

This clone has a single count. The J gene is TRBJ1-1, the V gene TRBV30, with 9 bases aligning to TRBD1. The V segment lost 4 bases and the J segment 1 base; nucleotides outside the gene matches: 7. CDR3 length: 15 amino acids. Per germline, CDR1 GTSNPN and CDR2 SVGIG (reference sequence). In DNA, the CDR3 is TGTGCCTGGACCCCCGGGACAGGGCCGAACACTGAAGCTTTCTTT. This encodes CAWTPGTGPNTEAFF.

The chain carries TRBV27 and TRBJ2-5, with D maybe TRBD2 (6 bases). Trimming left V 5 bases short and J 7 bases short, with 20 bases between. This CDR3 is 15 amino acids long. Germline CDR1 is MNHEY and CDR2 is SMNVEV (reference sequence). Here the CDR3 reads CASSGPGAIGGTQYF. In DNA, the CDR3 is TGTGCCAGCAGTGGTCCGGGAGCGATCGGCGGGACCCAGTACTTC.

The chain joins TRBV5-1 to TRBJ2-2; a possible D gene is TRBD1 (5 bases). V was clipped by 0 bases and J by 5 bases, with 8 bases between them. Germline loops: CDR1 SGHRS, CDR2 YFSETQ. CDR3 size: 14 residues. CDR3 sequence: CASSLEGMTGELFF. CDR3 in DNA: TGCGCCAGCAGCTTGGAGGGGATGACCGGGGAGCTGTTTTTT.

The chain joins TRBV9 to TRBJ2-7; 9 bases are a match to TRBD2. J gave up 7 bases and V 2 bases, and 7 bases lay outside the gene matches. Germline V gives CDR1 SGDLS, CDR2 YYNGEE. The CDR3 runs 14 residues. In nucleotides, the CDR3 is TGTGCCAGCAGCGTTAGCGGGAGTTCGGGAGAGCAGTACTTC. Protein product: CASSVSGSSGEQYF.

The gene calls are TRBV11-3 and TRBJ2-7, with 11 bases matching TRBD2. CDR1 and CDR2 from the germline V gene are SGHNT and YENEEA. CDR3 size: 16 residues. V lost 1 base, J lost 4 bases, and 6 bases stayed unmatched. The CDR3 reads CASSLGGLAGEYEQYF. In DNA, the CDR3 is TGTGCCAGCAGCTTAGGCGGACTAGCGGGTGAATACGAGCAGTACTTC.

The gene calls are TRBV6-5 and TRBJ1-2, with no clear D. The CDR3 runs to 13 residues. The germline gives CDR1 MNHEY, CDR2 SVGAGI. V lost 6 bases, J lost 4 bases, and 12 bases lay in between. CDR3 region: CASSYDGSYGYTF. CDR3 sequence (DNA): TGTGCCAGCAGCTACGACGGGAGCTATGGCTACACCTTC.

The chain uses TRBV7-8 and TRBJ1-5, with a possible D match to TRBD1 (5 bases). CDR1 is SGHVS and CDR2 is FQNEAQ in the germline V gene. CDR3 size: 18 residues. Trimming shortened V by 4 bases and J by 11 bases, and 30 bases separated the two germline ends. This CDR3 is CASSSIDSFFTKQVAQHF. In DNA form, the CDR3 reads TGTGCCAGCAGCTCTATCGACAGTTTCTTCACGAAACAAGTCGCCCAGCATTTT.

The chain uses TRBV5-1 and TRBJ2-1, with 7 nucleotides matching TRBD1. The CDR3 consists of 16 residues. Germline V gene data show CDR1 as SGHRS and CDR2 as YFSETQ. V trimming: 4 bases; J trimming: 5 bases; junction bases outside the gene matches: 12. CDR3 region: CASSLSGGDWNNEQFF. The DNA for the CDR3 is TGCGCCAGCAGCCTGTCAGGGGGAGATTGGAACAATGAGCAGTTCTTC.